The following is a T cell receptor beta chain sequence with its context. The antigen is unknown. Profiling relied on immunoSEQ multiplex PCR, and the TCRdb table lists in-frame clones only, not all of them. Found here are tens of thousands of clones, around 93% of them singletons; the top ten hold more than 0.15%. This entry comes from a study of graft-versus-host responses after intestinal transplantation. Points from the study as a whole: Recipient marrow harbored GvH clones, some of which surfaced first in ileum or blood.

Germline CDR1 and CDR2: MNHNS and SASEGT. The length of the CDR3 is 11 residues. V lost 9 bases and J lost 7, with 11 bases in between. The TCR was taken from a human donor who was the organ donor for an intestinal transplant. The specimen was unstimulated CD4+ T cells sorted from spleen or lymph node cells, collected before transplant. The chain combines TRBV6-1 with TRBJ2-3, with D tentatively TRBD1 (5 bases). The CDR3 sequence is CASSGYNTQYF. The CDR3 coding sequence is TGTGCCAGTTCAGGGTATAATACGCAGTATTTT.